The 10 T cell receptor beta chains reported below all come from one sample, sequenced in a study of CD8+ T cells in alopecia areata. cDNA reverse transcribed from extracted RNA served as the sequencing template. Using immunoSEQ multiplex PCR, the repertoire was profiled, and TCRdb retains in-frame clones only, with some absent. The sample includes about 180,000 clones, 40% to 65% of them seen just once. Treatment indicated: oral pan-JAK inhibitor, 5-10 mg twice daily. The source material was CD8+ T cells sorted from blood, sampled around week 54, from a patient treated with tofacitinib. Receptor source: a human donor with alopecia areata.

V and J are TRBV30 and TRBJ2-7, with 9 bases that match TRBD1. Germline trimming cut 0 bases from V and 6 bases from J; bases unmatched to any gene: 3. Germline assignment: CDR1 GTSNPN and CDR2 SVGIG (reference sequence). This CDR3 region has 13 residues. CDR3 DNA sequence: TGTGCCTGGAGTGTACAGACAGGGGGCGAGCAGTACTTC. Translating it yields CAWSVQTGGEQYF.

The CDR3 sequence: CASSPEDSFVYTF. The CDR3 nucleotides are TGCGCCAGCAGCCCTGAGGACTCGTTTGTCTACACCTTC. This chain links TRBV4-1 with TRBJ1-2, with D hard to call. The germline V gene encodes CDR1 MGHRA and CDR2 YSYEKL. This CDR3 spans 13 amino acids. The V end lost 4 bases, the J end lost 10 bases, and 16 bases lay between the germline ends.

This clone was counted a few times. This CDR3 is CASSMDYEETQYF. Written as DNA, the CDR3 is TGTGCCAGTAGTATGGATTATGAAGAGACCCAGTACTTC. The rearrangement links TRBV19 to TRBJ2-5; D unclear. Germline lookup yields CDR1 LNHDA and CDR2 SQIVND (reference sequence). The CDR3 loop spans 13 amino acids. V was cut by 3 bases and J by 3 bases, with 8 bases left in between.

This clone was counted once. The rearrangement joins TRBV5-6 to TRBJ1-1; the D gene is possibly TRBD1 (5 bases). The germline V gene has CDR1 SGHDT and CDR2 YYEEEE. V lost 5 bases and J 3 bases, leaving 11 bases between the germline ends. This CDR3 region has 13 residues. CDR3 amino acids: CASRVQGDTEAFF. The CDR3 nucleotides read TGTGCCAGCAGGGTCCAGGGAGACACTGAAGCTTTCTTT.

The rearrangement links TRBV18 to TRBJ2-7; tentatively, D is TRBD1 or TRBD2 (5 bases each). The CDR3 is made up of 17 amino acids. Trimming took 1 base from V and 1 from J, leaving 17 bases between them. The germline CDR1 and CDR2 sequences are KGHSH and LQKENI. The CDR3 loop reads CASSPLGVGAESYEQYF. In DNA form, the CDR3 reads TGTGCCAGCTCACCACTAGGGGTCGGGGCAGAATCCTACGAGCAGTACTTC.

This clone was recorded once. The CDR3 bases are TGTGCCAGCAGTTACGTAGGGGGAAACAATGAGCAGTTCTTC. Amino acids: CASSYVGGNNEQFF. The rearrangement links TRBV6-5 to TRBJ2-1; D is possibly TRBD1 (6 bases). CDR3 length equals 14 residues. V lost 2 bases and J 5 bases, leaving 10 bases between the germline ends. Looked up from germline, CDR1 is MNHEY and CDR2 is SVGAGI.

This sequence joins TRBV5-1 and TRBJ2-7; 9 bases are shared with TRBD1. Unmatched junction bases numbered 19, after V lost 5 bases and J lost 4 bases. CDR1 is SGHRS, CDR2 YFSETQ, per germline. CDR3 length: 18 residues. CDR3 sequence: CASSPGTGRTQGVYEQYF. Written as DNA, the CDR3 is TGCGCCAGCAGTCCCGGGACAGGGCGAACGCAGGGAGTTTACGAGCAGTACTTC.

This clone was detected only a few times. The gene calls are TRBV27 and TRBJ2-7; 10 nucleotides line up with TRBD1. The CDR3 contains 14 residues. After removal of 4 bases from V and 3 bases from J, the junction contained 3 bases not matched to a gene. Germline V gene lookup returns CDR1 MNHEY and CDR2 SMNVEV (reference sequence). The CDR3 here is CASSWTGGLYEQYF. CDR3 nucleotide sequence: TGTGCCAGCAGTTGGACAGGGGGGCTCTACGAGCAGTACTTC.

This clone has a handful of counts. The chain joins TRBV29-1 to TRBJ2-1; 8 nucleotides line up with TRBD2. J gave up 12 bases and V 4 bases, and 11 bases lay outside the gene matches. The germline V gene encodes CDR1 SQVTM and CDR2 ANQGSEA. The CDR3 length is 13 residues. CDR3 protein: CSVVISGALGQFF. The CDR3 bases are TGCAGCGTTGTGATTAGCGGGGCGCTGGGGCAGTTCTTC.

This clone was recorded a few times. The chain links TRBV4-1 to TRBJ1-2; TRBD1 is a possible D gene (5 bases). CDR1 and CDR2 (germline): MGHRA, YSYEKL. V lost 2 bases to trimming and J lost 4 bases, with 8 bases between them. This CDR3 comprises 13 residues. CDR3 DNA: TGCGCCAGCAGCCAACCCGACAGCTATGGCTACACCTTC. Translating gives CASSQPDSYGYTF.